The T cell receptor beta chain under discussion was sequenced for a study of post-analysis software for immune sequencing data. Study as a whole: The cohort encompassed relapsing-remitting, secondary progressive and progressive-relapsing multiple sclerosis disease courses.

Broader study findings: In patients, 4 to 6 TRBV segments were more frequent than in controls, with TRBV5-6, TRBV5-1 and TRBV20-1 among them.

Unique molecular identifiers tagged the TCR beta cDNA libraries. TCRdb re-derived calls from the PCR reads in MiXCR, one entry per CDR3 protein. The table records about 400,000 distinct CDR3 sequences, about a third of them present only once. This clonotype was counted a single time. Its specificity is not known. V shed 4 bases and J shed 1 base, with 9 bases lying between them. The CDR3 runs to 13 residues. Germline CDR1 and CDR2: DFQATT and SNEGSKA (reference sequence). The source of this sequence is a girl aged 5 to 17 with multiple sclerosis. This chain links TRBV20-1 with TRBJ2-3; the D gene is possibly TRBD1 (5 bases). The material sequenced was blood. Here the CDR3 reads CSAKKTGTDTQYF. The CDR3 DNA follows: TGCAGTGCTAAAAAGACAGGCACAGATACGCAGTATTTT.